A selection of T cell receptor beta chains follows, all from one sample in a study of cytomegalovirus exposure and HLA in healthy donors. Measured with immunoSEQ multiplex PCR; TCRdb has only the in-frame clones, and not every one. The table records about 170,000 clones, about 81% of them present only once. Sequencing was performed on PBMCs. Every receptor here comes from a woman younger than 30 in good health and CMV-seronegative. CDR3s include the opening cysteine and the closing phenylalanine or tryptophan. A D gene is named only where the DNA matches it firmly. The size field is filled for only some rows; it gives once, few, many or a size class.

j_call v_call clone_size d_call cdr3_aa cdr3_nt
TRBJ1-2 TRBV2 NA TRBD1 CASRYRDRQTF TGTGCCAGCAGGTACCGGGACAGGCAAACCTTC
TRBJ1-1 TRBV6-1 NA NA CASGGGNTEAFF TGTGCCAGCGGGGGAGGGAACACTGAAGCTTTCTTT
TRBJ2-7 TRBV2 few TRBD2 CASSCWTSGSDEQYF TGTGCCAGCAGCTGCTGGACTAGCGGGAGTGACGAGCAGTACTTC
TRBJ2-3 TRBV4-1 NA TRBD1 CASSHLGRTGNTDTQYF TGCGCCAGCAGCCATCTTGGGCGGACAGGGAACACAGATACGCAGTATTTT
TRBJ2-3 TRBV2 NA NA CASSQGFLTSTDTQYF TGTGCCAGCAGCCAGGGATTCCTCACTAGCACAGATACGCAGTATTTT
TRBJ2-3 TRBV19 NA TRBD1 CASSRTGDTDTQYF TGTGCCAGTAGTCGGACAGGGGACACAGATACGCAGTATTTT
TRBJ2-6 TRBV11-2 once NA CASSLVTGANVLTF TGTGCCAGCAGCTTAGTTACTGGGGCCAACGTCCTGACTTTC
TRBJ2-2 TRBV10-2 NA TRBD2 CASRLAGASGELFF TGCGCCAGTCGACTAGCGGGAGCAAGCGGGGAGCTGTTTTTT
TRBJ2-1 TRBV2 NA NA CASSEGRNEQFF TGTGCCAGCAGTGAAGGTCGGAATGAGCAGTTCTTC
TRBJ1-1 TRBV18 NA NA CASSPVSGENTEAFF TGTGCCAGCTCCCCCGTGTCAGGGGAGAACACTGAAGCTTTCTTT
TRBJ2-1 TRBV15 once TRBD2 CATSRPSGSYNEQFF TGTGCCACCAGCAGACCTAGCGGGTCTTACAATGAGCAGTTCTTC
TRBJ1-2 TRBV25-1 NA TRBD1 CASSGAGGSGYTF TGTGCCAGCAGTGGGGCAGGGGGCTCTGGCTACACCTTC
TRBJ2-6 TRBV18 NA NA CASSSPGNPGANVLTF TGTGCCAGCTCATCCCCGGGGAACCCTGGGGCCAACGTCCTGACTTTC
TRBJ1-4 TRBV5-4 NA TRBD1 CASSPRTGANEKLFF TGTGCCAGCAGCCCCCGGACAGGGGCTAATGAAAAACTGTTTTTT
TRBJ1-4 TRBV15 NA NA CATSTSIEMLSEKLFF TGTGCCACCAGCACTTCCATCGAGATGCTAAGTGAAAAACTGTTTTTT
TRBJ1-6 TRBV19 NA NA CASRLGSSYNSPLHF TGTGCCAGTAGGCTCGGGAGCTCCTATAATTCACCCCTCCACTTT
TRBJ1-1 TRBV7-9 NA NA CASSSTTSGGSNTEAFF TGTGCCAGCAGCTCCACAACCTCGGGGGGCTCGAACACTGAAGCTTTCTTT
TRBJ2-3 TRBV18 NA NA CASSPPGLVPDTQYF TGTGCCAGCTCACCACCGGGTCTAGTCCCAGATACGCAGTATTTT
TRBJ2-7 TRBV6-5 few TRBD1 CASTRGQEQYF TGTGCCAGCACTAGGGGGCAAGAGCAGTACTTC
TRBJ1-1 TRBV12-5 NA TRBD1 CASGLVQGLLNTEAFF TGTGCTAGTGGTTTGGTACAGGGGCTATTGAACACTGAAGCTTTCTTT
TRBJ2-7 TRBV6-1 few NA CASSEVDRSLYEQYF TGTGCCAGCAGTGAAGTCGACAGGAGCCTCTACGAGCAGTACTTC
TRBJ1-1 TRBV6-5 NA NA CASRDNRARSTEAFF TGTGCCAGCAGGGATAACAGGGCTAGGAGCACTGAAGCTTTCTTT
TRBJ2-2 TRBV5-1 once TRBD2 CASRWSSGSPNTGELFF TGTGCCAGCAGGTGGTCTAGCGGGAGTCCGAACACCGGGGAGCTGTTTTTT
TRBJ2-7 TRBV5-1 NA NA CASSSSAGYEQYF TGCGCCAGCAGTTCCTCAGCGGGTTACGAGCAGTACTTC
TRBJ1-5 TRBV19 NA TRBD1 CASRIHRGLGNQPQHF TGTGCCAGTAGGATACACAGGGGGCTAGGCAATCAGCCCCAGCATTTT
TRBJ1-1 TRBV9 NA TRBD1 CASSPGKAGGSLEAFF TGTGCCAGCAGCCCAGGGAAGGCAGGGGGCAGTCTTGAAGCTTTCTTT
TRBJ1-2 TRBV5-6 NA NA CASSLYREHGYTF TGTGCCAGCAGCTTGTACAGGGAGCATGGCTACACCTTC
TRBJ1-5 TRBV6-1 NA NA CASSSRRINQPQHF TGTGCCAGCAGTTCACGGAGGATTAATCAGCCCCAGCATTTT
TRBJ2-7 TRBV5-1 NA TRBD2 CASSPTSGVSYEQYF TGCGCCAGCAGCCCTACTAGCGGAGTGTCCTACGAGCAGTACTTC
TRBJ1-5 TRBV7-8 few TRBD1 CASSLLGTGGGQPQHF TGTGCCAGCAGCTTACTCGGGACAGGGGGCGGTCAGCCCCAGCATTTT
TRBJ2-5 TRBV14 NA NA CASSQVPQTGQETQYF TGTGCCAGCAGCCAAGTTCCCCAGACAGGCCAAGAGACCCAGTACTTC
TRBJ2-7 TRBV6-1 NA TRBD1 CASSLGTGGYEQYF TGTGCCAGCAGTCTCGGGACAGGGGGCTACGAGCAGTACTTC
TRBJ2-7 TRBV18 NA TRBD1 CASSQDRDWEQYF TGTGCCAGCTCACAGGACAGGGACTGGGAGCAGTACTTC
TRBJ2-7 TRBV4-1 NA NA CASSIATGEQYF TGCGCCAGCAGTATAGCGACGGGGGAGCAGTACTTC
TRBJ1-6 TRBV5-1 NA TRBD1 CASSLGQGDSPLHF TGCGCCAGCAGCTTGGGACAGGGGGATTCACCCCTCCACTTT
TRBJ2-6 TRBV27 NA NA CASSLNPGPGANVLTF TGTGCCAGCAGTTTAAACCCAGGCCCTGGGGCCAACGTCCTGACTTTC